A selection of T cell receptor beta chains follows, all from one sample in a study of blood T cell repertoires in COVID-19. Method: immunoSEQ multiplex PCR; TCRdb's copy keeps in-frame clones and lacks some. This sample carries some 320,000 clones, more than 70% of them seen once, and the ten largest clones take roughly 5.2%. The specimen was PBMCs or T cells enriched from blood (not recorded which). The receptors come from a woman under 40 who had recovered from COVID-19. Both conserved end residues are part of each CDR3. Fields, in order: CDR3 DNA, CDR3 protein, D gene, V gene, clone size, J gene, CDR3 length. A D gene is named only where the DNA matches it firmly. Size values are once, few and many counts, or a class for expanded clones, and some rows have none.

TGTGCCAGCAGCTTAGACAGGTACTCTGGAAACACCATATATTTT	CASSLDRYSGNTIYF	-	TRBV7-9	-	TRBJ1-3	15
TGTGCCAGCAGCCTTGACAGGGGGGTATTGAACACTGAAGCTTTCTTT	CASSLDRGVLNTEAFF	TRBD1	TRBV6-2/TRBV6-3	-	TRBJ1-1	16
TGTGCCAGCTCACCACGGACACAGGGTATACAGGGCGAGCAGTACTTC	CASSPRTQGIQGEQYF	-	TRBV18	once	TRBJ2-7	16
TGTGCCAGCAGCAATTTTAGGGGTCTGGACACTGAAGCTTTCTTT	CASSNFRGLDTEAFF	-	TRBV21-1	-	TRBJ1-1	15
TGTGCCAGCAGCGTAGTAGGTTCAGGAACCGGGGAGCTGTTTTTT	CASSVVGSGTGELFF	-	TRBV9	-	TRBJ2-2	15
TGCGCCAGCAGCTTGGAGTCAGGGTCTCTCTACAATGAGCAGTTCTTC	CASSLESGSLYNEQFF	-	TRBV5-1	-	TRBJ2-1	16
TGTGCCAGCAGTGATGGGACAGGGGCATACGGTAATTCACCCCTCCACTTT	CASSDGTGAYGNSPLHF	TRBD1	TRBV2	-	TRBJ1-6	17
TGTGCCAGTAGAGACAGGGGCTACAATGAGCAGTTCTTC	CASRDRGYNEQFF	TRBD1	TRBV19	-	TRBJ2-1	13
TGTGCCAGCAGCCAAATGAGGGACAGGGGAGGTTCACCCCTCCACTTT	CASSQMRDRGGSPLHF	TRBD1	TRBV4-2	once	TRBJ1-6	16
TGTGCCAGCTCACCCGGACAGGGTAATGGCTACACCTTC	CASSPGQGNGYTF	TRBD1	TRBV18	-	TRBJ1-2	13
TGCGCCAGCAGCCCCCGAAGACCTTCGGGCCCGGGGAATGAGCAGTTCTTC	CASSPRRPSGPGNEQFF	-	TRBV5-1	-	TRBJ2-1	17
TGTGCCAGCAGTGAAATAGAGTACAATGAGCAGTTCTTC	CASSEIEYNEQFF	-	TRBV2	-	TRBJ2-1	13
TGTGCCAGCAGTTTAATAGGGGGGGGCTCCTACAATGAGCAGTTCTTC	CASSLIGGGSYNEQFF	-	TRBV27	-	TRBJ2-1	16
TGTGCCAGCAGCCCATCCTTACCGGGAAAACTGTTTTTT	CASSPSLPGKLFF	-	TRBV7-9	-	TRBJ1-4	13
TGTGCCAGCAGCGTTCGTAGCGGGGGGGCTATGGTCTTC	CASSVRSGGAMVF	TRBD2	TRBV9	-	TRBJ2-1	13
TGTGCCAGCAGCGGTCTAGCGGGTCGCACCGGGGAGCTGTTTTTT	CASSGLAGRTGELFF	TRBD2	TRBV9	-	TRBJ2-2	15
TGTGCCAGCAGCCAGCTCACAGGGGGGTTTACTTTAAACATTCAGTACTTC	CASSQLTGGFTLNIQYF	TRBD1	TRBV4-2	-	TRBJ2-4	17
TGTGCCAGCAGTGACGGGACAGGGGGACCCGGCTACACCTTC	CASSDGTGGPGYTF	TRBD1	TRBV6-1	-	TRBJ1-2	14
TGCGCCAGCAGCCACCAGGGGGCGTGGACTGAAGCTTTCTTT	CASSHQGAWTEAFF	TRBD1	TRBV4-1	-	TRBJ1-1	14
TGTGCCAGCAGTTTTACAAGCGGGGGGGCCTACAATGAGCAGTTCTTC	CASSFTSGGAYNEQFF	TRBD2	TRBV28	-	TRBJ2-1	16
TGTGCCAGCAGTTCTTCCGGTTACGAGCAGTACTTC	CASSSSGYEQYF	-	TRBV27	-	TRBJ2-7	12
TGTGCCAGCAGCTTTGTACAGGGGGCACATGGCTACACCTTC	CASSFVQGAHGYTF	TRBD1	TRBV5-6	-	TRBJ1-2	14
TGTGCCAGCAGCGGGACAGGAGATAGGGGAAACACCATATATTTT	CASSGTGDRGNTIYF	TRBD1	TRBV5-4	-	TRBJ1-3	15
TGTGCCAGCAGCTTCGAGATGCAAAGCTCCTACGAGCAGTACTTC	CASSFEMQSSYEQYF	-	TRBV5-8	-	TRBJ2-7	15
TGTGCCAGCAGCTTAACGGGGGAGGATGGCAATCAGCCCCAGCATTTT	CASSLTGEDGNQPQHF	-	TRBV5-4	-	TRBJ1-5	16
TGTGCCAGCAGCTTCCATAAAGGGACAGACTACAATGAGCAGTTCTTC	CASSFHKGTDYNEQFF	TRBD1	TRBV7-9	once	TRBJ2-1	16
TGTGCCAGCAGCCGCGTCCTGGACAAGCAGTACTTC	CASSRVLDKQYF	-	TRBV11-2	-	TRBJ2-7	12
TGTGCCATCAGCCGGACAGGGAGGGGGGATCAGCCCCAGCATTTT	CAISRTGRGDQPQHF	TRBD1	TRBV10-3	-	TRBJ1-5	15
TGTGCCAGCAGTTTTACCGACGGCGGGACTGAAGCTTTCTTT	CASSFTDGGTEAFF	-	TRBV5-5	-	TRBJ1-1	14
TGTGCCAGCACCCTTATCGGACAGGGGAACGGCTACACCTTC	CASTLIGQGNGYTF	TRBD1	TRBV6-5	-	TRBJ1-2	14
TGCGCCAGCAGCTTGCCCGGTAGTGGAGGGACCGGGGAGCTGTTTTTT	CASSLPGSGGTGELFF	-	TRBV5-1	few	TRBJ2-2	16
TGTGCCAGCACCCTGCTCGGGGGGCTAGGCAATGAGCAGTTCTTC	CASTLLGGLGNEQFF	-	TRBV7-2	-	TRBJ2-1	15
TGCGCCAGCAGCCAAGGGGACAGGTCTAATGAAAAACTGTTTTTT	CASSQGDRSNEKLFF	TRBD1	TRBV4-1	-	TRBJ1-4	15
TGTGCCAGCAGCCTAGGGGACAGGGTTTCCTACAATGAGCAGTTCTTC	CASSLGDRVSYNEQFF	TRBD1	TRBV9	-	TRBJ2-1	16
TGTGCCAGCAGCTTACGTCCAGGGGTTAGGAACACTGAAGCTTTCTTT	CASSLRPGVRNTEAFF	-	TRBV7-8	-	TRBJ1-1	16
TGTGCCAGCAGTACGACTAGCGGGGGGGCGGAGACCCAGTACTTC	CASSTTSGGAETQYF	TRBD2	TRBV27	-	TRBJ2-5	15
TGTGCCAGCAGCGTAGTCTCAGGGAACTTTGGGGGGGCCAACGTCCTGACTTTC	CASSVVSGNFGGANVLTF	-	TRBV9	-	TRBJ2-6	18
TGTGCCAGCAGCCCCAGGGGGCGGATTGGTAATGAAAAACTGTTTTTT	CASSPRGRIGNEKLFF	TRBD1	TRBV27	-	TRBJ1-4	16
TGTGCCAGCAGCTCAACAGGGTACGACTACACCTTC	CASSSTGYDYTF	-	TRBV11-2	-	TRBJ1-2	12
TGTGCCAGCCAGGGACTTCCAGGCCTCTACGAGCAGTACTTC	CASQGLPGLYEQYF	-	TRBV2	-	TRBJ2-7	14
TGTGCCAGCAGTTCCATTGGACAGCTGAGGAATAGCAATCAGCCCCAGCATTTT	CASSSIGQLRNSNQPQHF	-	TRBV6-2/TRBV6-3	-	TRBJ1-5	18